This is a list of T cell receptor beta chains from one sample in a study of blood T cell repertoires in COVID-19. The assay was immunoSEQ multiplex PCR, and TCRdb's table has in-frame clones only and misses some. The table shows hundreds of thousands of clones, with just under 85% occurring only once. Sequences were obtained from peripheral blood. The receptors shown here come from an older man with acute or convalescent COVID-19. Both conserved end residues are trimmed from each CDR3. Fields, in order: clone size, V gene, CDR3 protein. Not all rows give a size; the values are once, few, many and, for expanded clones, a class.

>NA|TRBV6-1
ASSEAREYGNTIY
>once|TRBV7-9
ASSAGFTNEQF
>once|TRBV2
ASRYRGRSPLH
>once|TRBV5-1
ASSSTQGSAEKLF
>once|TRBV28
ASSRYEQY
>once|TRBV6-1
ASSEGGVRGYT
>NA|TRBV5-1
ASSLGSDYGYT
>NA|TRBV7-8
ASSLSTGSNQPQH
>NA|TRBV28
ASKRYNSPLH
>NA|TRBV7-9
ASSPVGGYEQY
>NA|TRBV7-3
ASSFSPTDTQY
>NA|TRBV10-3
AISAPSTGRNYGYT
>NA|TRBV18
ASSSQESGNTIY
>NA|TRBV19
ASSIGGRGIRLRQF
>NA|TRBV11-3
ASSFGGREGYNEQF
>NA|TRBV5-1
ASSLIAGGSYNEQF
>NA|TRBV19
ASSIALGRADTQY
>NA|TRBV19
ASTSWTGDQPQH
>few|TRBV18
ASSLQGRWQPQH
>NA|TRBV6-5
ASSSRDSSYEQY
>NA|TRBV5-4
ASSFYGGGRVAKNIQY
>few|TRBV5-6
ASSLTGYNSPLH
>once|TRBV5-1
ASSLAPAGGGNEQF
>NA|TRBV3-1/TRBV3-2
ASSHLGADVTDTQY
>NA|TRBV5-5
ASSLVGQSNQPQH
>once|TRBV23-1
ASSQPHICLNQPQH
>NA|TRBV19
ASSGLNTEAF
>NA|TRBV18
ASSPPSGLGDTGELF
>NA|TRBV6-5
ASGSRGRGDTGELF
>NA|TRBV11-1
ASSRNAGLTNEKLF
>NA|TRBV12-3/TRBV12-4
ASTMGHNTEAF
>NA|TRBV6-5
ASSYSYRNEKLF